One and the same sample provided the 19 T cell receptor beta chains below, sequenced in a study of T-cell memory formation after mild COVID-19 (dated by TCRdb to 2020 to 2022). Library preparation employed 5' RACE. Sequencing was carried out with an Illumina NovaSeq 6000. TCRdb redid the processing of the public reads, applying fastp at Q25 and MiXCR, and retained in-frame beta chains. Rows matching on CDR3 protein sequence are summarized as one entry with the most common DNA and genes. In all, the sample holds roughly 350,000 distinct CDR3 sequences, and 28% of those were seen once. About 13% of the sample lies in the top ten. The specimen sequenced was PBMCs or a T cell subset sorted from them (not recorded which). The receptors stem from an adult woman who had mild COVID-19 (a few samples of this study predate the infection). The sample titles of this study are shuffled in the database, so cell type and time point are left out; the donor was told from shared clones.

The CDR3 loop is CASSQDSYYLYEQYF. The DNA of the CDR3 is TGTGCCAGCAGCCAAGATTCATATTACCTCTACGAGCAGTACTTC. V usage is TRBV4-2 and J usage is TRBJ2-7; the D is unclear. Germline assignment: CDR1 LGHNA and CDR2 YNFKEQ. This CDR3 is built from 15 residues. Trimming left V 0 bases short and J 3 bases short, with 12 bases between.

DNA for the CDR3: TGCGCCAGCAGCTTCGGAACAGGGGAAGGCACAGATACGCAGTATTTT. This sequence encodes CASSFGTGEGTDTQYF. The chain couples TRBV5-1 to TRBJ2-3, with TRBD1 matching 7 bases. CDR1 and CDR2 from the germline V gene are SGHRS and YFSETQ. This CDR3 is built from 16 residues. V lost 2 bases to trimming and J lost 1 base; unmatched junction nucleotides: 7.

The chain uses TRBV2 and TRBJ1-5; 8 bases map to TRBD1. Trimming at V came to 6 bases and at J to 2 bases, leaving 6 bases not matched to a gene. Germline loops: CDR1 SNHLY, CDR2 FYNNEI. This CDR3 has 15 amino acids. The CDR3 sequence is CASRDTGGRNQPQHF. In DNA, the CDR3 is TGTGCCAGCAGGGATACAGGGGGTCGCAATCAGCCCCAGCATTTT.

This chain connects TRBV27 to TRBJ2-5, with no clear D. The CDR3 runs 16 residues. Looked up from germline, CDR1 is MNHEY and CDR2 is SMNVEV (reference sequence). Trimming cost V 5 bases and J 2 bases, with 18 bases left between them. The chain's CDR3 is CASSPLGRPLQETQYF. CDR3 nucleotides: TGTGCCAGCAGTCCCCTTGGTAGGCCTCTTCAAGAGACCCAGTACTTC.

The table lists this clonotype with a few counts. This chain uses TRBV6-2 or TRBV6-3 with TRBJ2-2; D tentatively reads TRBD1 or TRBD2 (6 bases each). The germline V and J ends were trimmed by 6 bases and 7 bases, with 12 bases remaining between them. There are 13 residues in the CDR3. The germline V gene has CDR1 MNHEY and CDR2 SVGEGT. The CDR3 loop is CASRPGGGGELFF. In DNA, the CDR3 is TGTGCCAGCAGACCCGGGGGCGGCGGGGAGCTGTTTTTT.

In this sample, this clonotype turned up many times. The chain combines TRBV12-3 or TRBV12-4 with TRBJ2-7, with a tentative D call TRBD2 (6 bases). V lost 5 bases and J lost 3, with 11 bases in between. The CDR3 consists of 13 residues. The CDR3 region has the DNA TGTGCCAGCAGTCTTACGGACTACTACGAGCAGTACTTC. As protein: CASSLTDYYEQYF.

For the CDR3, the DNA is TGTGCCAGCAGTCAGGCCCGGACTAGCGGGAGGTTGGCAGATACGCAGTATTTT. Protein sequence: CASSQARTSGRLADTQYF. This chain links TRBV12-3 or TRBV12-4 with TRBJ2-3; 14 nucleotides line up with TRBD2. This CDR3 region has 18 residues. The trim removed 5 bases at V and 4 bases at J, leaving 11 bases unmatched.

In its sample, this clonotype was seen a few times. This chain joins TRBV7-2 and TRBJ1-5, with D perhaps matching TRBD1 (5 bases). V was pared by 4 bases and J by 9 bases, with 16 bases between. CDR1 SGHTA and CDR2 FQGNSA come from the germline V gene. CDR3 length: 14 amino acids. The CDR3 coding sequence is TGTGCCAGCAGCTCGGGAGGGGCAGGGCTGCCCCAGCATTTT. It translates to CASSSGGAGLPQHF.

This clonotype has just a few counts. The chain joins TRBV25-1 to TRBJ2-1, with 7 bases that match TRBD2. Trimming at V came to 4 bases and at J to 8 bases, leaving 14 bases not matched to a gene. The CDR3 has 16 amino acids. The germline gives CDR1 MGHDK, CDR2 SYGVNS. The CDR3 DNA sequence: TGTGCCAGCAGTGGACAATCGGGCGGGAGCAACGATGAGCAGTTCTTC. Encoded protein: CASSGQSGGSNDEQFF. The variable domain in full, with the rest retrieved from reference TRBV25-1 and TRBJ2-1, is EADIYQTPRYLVIGTGKKITLECSQTMGHDKMYWYQQDPGMELHLIHYSYGVNSTEKGDLSSESTVSRIRTEHFPLTLESARPSHTSQYLCASSGQSGGSNDEQFFGPGTRLTVL.

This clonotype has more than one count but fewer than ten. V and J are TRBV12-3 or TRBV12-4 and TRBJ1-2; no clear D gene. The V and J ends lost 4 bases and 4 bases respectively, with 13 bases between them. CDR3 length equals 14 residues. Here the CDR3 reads CASSSGLGIYGYTF. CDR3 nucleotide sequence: TGTGCCAGCAGTTCAGGCCTTGGGATCTATGGCTACACCTTC.

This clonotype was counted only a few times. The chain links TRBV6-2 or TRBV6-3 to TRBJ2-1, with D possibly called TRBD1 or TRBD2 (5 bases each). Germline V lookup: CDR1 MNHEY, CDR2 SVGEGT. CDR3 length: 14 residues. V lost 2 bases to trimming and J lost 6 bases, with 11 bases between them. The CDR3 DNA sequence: TGTGCCAGCAGTTACACCGGGACCATCAATGAGCAGTTCTTC. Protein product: CASSYTGTINEQFF.

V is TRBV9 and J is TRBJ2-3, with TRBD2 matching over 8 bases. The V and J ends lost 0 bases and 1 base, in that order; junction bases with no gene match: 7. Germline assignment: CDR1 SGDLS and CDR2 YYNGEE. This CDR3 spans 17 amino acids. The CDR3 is CASSVAVELAGTDTQYF. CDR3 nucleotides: TGTGCCAGCAGCGTAGCTGTAGAACTAGCGGGCACAGATACGCAGTATTTT.

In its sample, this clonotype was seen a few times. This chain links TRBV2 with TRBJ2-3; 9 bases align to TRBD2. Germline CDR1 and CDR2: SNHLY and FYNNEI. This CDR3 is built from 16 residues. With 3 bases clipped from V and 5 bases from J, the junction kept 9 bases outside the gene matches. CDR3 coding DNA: TGTGCCAGCAGTGATAGGGCTAGCGGGGTTATAGATACGCAGTATTTT. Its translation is CASSDRASGVIDTQYF.

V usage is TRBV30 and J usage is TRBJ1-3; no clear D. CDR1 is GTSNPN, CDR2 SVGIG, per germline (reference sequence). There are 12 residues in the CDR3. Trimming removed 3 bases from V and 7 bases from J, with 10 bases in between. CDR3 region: CAWSPSQNTIYF. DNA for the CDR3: TGTGCCTGGAGCCCCTCTCAGAACACCATATATTTT.

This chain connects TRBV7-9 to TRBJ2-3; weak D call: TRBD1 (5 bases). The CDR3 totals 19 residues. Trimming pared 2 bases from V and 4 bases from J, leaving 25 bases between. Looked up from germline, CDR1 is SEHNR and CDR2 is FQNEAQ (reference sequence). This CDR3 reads CASSLSRTRGPLVADTQYF. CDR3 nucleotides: TGTGCCAGCAGCTTAAGTCGCACAAGGGGCCCTTTGGTTGCAGATACGCAGTATTTT. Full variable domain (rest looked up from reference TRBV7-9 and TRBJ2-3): DTGVSQNPRHKITKRGQNVTFRCDPISEHNRLYWYRQTLGQGPEFLTYFQNEAQLEKSRLLSDRFSAERPKGSFSTLEIQRTEQGDSAMYLCASSLSRTRGPLVADTQYFGPGTRLTVL.

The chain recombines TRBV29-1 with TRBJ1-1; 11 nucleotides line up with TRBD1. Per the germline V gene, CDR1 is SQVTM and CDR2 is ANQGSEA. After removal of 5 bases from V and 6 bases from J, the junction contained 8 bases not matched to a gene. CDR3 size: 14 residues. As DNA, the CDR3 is TGCAGCGTTAAGCGGACAGGGGGCGCCTCTGAAGCTTTCTTT. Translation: CSVKRTGGASEAFF.

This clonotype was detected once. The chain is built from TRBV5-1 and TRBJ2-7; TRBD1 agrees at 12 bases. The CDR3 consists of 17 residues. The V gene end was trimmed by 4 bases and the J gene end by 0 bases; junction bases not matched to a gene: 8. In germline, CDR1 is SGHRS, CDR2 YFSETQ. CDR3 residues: CASSPRDRGLPSYEQYF. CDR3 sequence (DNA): TGCGCCAGCAGCCCGAGGGACAGGGGGCTTCCCTCCTACGAGCAGTACTTC.

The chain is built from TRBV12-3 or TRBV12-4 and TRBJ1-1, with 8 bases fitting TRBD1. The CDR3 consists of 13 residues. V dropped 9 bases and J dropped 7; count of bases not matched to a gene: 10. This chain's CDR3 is CASSAAGGGEAFF. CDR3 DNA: TGTGCCAGTAGCGCGGCAGGGGGCGGTGAAGCTTTCTTT.

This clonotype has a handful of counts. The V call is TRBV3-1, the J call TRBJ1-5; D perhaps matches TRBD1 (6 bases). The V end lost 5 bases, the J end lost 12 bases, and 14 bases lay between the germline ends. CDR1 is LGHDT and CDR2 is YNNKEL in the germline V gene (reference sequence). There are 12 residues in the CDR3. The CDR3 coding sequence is TGTGCCAGCAGCGCAGGGGAGGGGAGCCAGCATTTT. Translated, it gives CASSAGEGSQHF.